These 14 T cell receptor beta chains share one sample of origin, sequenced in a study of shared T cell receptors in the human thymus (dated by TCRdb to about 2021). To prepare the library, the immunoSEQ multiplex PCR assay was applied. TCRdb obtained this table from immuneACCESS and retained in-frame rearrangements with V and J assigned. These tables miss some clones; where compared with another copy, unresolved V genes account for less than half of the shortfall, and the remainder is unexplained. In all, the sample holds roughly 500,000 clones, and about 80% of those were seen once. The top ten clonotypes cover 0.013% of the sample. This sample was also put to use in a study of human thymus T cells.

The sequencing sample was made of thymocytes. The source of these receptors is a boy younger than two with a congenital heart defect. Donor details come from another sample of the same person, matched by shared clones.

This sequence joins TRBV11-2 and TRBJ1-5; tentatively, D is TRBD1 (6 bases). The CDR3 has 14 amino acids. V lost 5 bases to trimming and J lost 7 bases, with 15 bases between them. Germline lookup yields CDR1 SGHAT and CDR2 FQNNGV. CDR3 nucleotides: TGTGCCAGCAGCCAAGGGGGAGCGATGCAGCCCCAGCATTTT. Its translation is CASSQGGAMQPQHF.

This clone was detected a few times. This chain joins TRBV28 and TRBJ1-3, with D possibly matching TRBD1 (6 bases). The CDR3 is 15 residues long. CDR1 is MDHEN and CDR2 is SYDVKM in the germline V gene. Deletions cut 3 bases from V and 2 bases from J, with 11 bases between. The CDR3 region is CASSFRGFAGNTIYF. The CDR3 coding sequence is TGTGCCAGCAGTTTCAGGGGATTTGCTGGAAACACCATATATTTT.

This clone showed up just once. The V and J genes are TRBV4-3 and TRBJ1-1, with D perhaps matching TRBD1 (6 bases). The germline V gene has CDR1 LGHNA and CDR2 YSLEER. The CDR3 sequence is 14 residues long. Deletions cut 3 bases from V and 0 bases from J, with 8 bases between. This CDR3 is CASSHGTLNTEAFF. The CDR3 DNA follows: TGCGCCAGCAGCCACGGGACATTGAACACTGAAGCTTTCTTT.

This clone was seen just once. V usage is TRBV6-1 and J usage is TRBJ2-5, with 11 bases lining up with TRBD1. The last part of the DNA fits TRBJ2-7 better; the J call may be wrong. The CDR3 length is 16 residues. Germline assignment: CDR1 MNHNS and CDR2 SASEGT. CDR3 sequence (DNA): TGTGCCAGCAGTGAAGTTGGACAGGGGGCAGATTACGAGCAGTACTTC. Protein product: CASSEVGQGADYEQYF.

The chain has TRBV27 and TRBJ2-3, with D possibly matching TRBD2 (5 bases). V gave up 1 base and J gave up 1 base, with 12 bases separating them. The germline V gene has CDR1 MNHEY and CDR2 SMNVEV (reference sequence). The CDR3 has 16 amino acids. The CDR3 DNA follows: TGTGCCAGCAGTTTATTGGTGCGGGTCCGCACAGATACGCAGTATTTT. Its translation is CASSLLVRVRTDTQYF.

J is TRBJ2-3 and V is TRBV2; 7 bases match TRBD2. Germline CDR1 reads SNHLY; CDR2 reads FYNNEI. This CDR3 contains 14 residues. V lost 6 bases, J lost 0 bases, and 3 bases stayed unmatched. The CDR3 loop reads CASSRDYSTDTQYF. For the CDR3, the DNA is TGTGCCAGCAGCAGGGACTATAGCACAGATACGCAGTATTTT.

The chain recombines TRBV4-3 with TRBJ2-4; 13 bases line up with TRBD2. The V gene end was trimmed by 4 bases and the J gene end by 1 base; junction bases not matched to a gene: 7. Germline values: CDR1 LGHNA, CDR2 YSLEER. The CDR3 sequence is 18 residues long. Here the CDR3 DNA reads TGCGCCAGCAGCCCCACTAGCGGGAGGGCCGAGGCCAAAAACATTCAGTACTTC. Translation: CASSPTSGRAEAKNIQYF.

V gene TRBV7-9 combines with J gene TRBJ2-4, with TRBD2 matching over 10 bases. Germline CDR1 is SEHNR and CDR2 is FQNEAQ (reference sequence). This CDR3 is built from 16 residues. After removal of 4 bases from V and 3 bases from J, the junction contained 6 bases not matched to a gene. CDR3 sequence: CASSSSGRMVKNIQYF. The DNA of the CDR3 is TGTGCCAGCAGCTCTAGCGGGAGAATGGTCAAAAACATTCAGTACTTC.

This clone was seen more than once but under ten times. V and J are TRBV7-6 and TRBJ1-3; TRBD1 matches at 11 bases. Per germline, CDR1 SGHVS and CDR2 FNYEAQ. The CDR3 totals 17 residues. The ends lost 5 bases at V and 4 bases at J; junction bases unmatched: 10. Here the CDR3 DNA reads TGTGCCAGCAGCCCACTTGGACAGGGGGCGAAAGGAAACACCATATATTTT. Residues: CASSPLGQGAKGNTIYF.

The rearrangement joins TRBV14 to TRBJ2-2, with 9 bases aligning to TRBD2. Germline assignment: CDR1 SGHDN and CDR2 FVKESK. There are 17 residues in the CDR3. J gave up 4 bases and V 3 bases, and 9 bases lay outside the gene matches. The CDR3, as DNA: TGTGCCAGCAGCCAGTCAGGTGCTAGCGGGACCACCGGGGAGCTGTTTTTT. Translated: CASSQSGASGTTGELFF.

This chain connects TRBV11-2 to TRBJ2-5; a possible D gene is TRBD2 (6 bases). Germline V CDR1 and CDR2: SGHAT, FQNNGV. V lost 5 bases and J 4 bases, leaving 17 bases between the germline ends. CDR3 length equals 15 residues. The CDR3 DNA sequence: TGTGCCAGCAGCCCACGCGGGATAGGGTCAGAGACCCAGTACTTC. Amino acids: CASSPRGIGSETQYF.

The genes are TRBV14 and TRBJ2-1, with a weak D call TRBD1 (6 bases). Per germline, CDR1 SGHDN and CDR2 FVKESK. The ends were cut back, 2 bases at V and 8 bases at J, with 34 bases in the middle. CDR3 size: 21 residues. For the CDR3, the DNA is TGTGCCAGCAGCCAACTTCGTGGACAGAGATCCCGGGGATGGTCTTTAGATGAGCAGTTCTTC. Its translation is CASSQLRGQRSRGWSLDEQFF.

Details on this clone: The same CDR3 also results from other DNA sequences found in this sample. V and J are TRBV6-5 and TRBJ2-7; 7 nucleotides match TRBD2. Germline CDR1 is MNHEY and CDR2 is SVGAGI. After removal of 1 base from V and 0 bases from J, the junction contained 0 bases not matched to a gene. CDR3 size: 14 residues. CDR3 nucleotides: TGTGCCAGCAGTTACTTAGCGGGCTCCTACGAGCAGTACTTC. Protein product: CASSYLAGSYEQYF.

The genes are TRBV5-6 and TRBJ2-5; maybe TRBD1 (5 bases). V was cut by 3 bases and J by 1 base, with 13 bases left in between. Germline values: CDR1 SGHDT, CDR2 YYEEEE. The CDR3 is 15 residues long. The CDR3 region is CASSSEDRGQETQYF. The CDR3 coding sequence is TGTGCCAGCAGCTCCGAAGATAGGGGCCAAGAGACCCAGTACTTC.